These T cell receptor beta chains were read from a single sample in a study of PD-1 blockade in classical Hodgkin lymphoma. The assay was immunoSEQ multiplex PCR, and TCRdb's table has in-frame clones only and misses some. The sample shows about 110,000 clones, roughly nine tenths of them seen only once. The material was peripheral blood mononuclear cells (PBMCs), obtained before the second cycle of nivolumab. These TCRs come from a human donor with classical Hodgkin lymphoma. Each CDR3 is given with its conserved first and last residue. The D gene is left open where the match is weak. Only part of the rows carry a size: once, few, many, or a class if the clone is expanded.

>TRBJ2-1|.|TRBV30|.
TGTGCCTGGAGTGTGGATGCGGCGGACAATGAGCAGTTCTTC
CAWSVDAADNEQFF
>TRBJ2-7|.|TRBV7-6|.
TGTGCCAGCAGCACCAATCGGGCCTACGAGCAGTACTTC
CASSTNRAYEQYF
>TRBJ2-7|TRBD2|TRBV10-2|once
TGCGCCAGCAGGGGGACTAGCGGGAGGGCAAACGAGCAGTACTTC
CASRGTSGRANEQYF
>TRBJ2-1|TRBD2|TRBV7-2|.
TGTGCCAGCAGCTTAGAGGGACTAGCGGGAAATGAGCAGTTCTTC
CASSLEGLAGNEQFF
>TRBJ2-1|.|TRBV6-5|.
TGTGCCAGCAGTTACAGTCCGAACAGGAATTACAATGAGCAGTTCTTC
CASSYSPNRNYNEQFF
>TRBJ2-7|.|TRBV27|.
TGTGCCAGCAGTTTTCCCGGGAGTACAAACGAGCAGTACTTC
CASSFPGSTNEQYF
>TRBJ1-2|.|TRBV6-4|.
TGTGCCAGCAAAGGACACATCCTGGGTGGCTACACCTTC
CASKGHILGGYTF
>TRBJ1-2|TRBD1|TRBV7-2|once
TGTGCCAGCAGCCCCGACAGGGTGTCTGGCTACACCTTC
CASSPDRVSGYTF
>TRBJ2-5|.|TRBV6-6|.
TGTGCCATCCTAAGGGGAGTTGGGGAGACCCAGTACTTC
CAILRGVGETQYF
>TRBJ1-1|TRBD1|TRBV5-6|.
TGTGCCAGCAGCCGGACAGGGAACACTGAAGCTTTCTTT
CASSRTGNTEAFF